This T cell receptor (beta chain) was sequenced during a study of OX40 agonist ivuxolimab in advanced cancers. Per the germline V gene, CDR1 is SGHTA and CDR2 is FQGTGA. This CDR3 comprises 17 residues. Trimming pared 5 bases from V and 6 bases from J, leaving 23 bases between. The method was immunoSEQ multiplex PCR; TCRdb's version includes in-frame clones alone and lacks a portion of them. The sample holds approximately 55,000 clones, 86% seen once. The chain links TRBV7-3 to TRBJ1-5; D is perhaps TRBD1 (6 bases). The specimen comprised CD4+ or CD8+ T cells sorted from blood, sampled in a trial of the OX40 agonist ivuxolimab. This receptor was taken from an adult with an advanced solid tumor such as melanoma, head and neck, liver or kidney cancer. In DNA form, the CDR3 reads TGTGCCAGCAGCGCTAGGGGGGGCGCGAATTCACGTCAGCCCCAGCATTTT. Translated, it gives CASSARGGANSRQPQHF. Complete variable domain (other parts from reference TRBV7-3 and TRBJ1-5): GAGVSQTPSNKVTEKGKYVELRCDPISGHTALYWYRQSLGQGPEFLIYFQGTGAADDSGLPNDRFFAVRPEGSVSTLKIQRTERGDSAVYLCASSARGGANSRQPQHFGDGTRLSIL.